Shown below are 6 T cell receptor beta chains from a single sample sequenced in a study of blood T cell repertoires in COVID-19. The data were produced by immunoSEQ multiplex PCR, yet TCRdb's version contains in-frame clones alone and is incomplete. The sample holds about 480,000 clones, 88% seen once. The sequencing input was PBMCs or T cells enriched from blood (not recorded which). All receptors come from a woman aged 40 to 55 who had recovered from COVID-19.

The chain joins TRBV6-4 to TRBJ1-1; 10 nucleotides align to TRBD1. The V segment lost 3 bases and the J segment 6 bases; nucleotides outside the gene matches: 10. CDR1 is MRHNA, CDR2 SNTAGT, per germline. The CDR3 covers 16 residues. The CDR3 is CASSEDWPGQGSEAFF. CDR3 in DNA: TGTGCCAGCAGTGAAGATTGGCCGGGACAGGGGTCTGAAGCTTTCTTT.

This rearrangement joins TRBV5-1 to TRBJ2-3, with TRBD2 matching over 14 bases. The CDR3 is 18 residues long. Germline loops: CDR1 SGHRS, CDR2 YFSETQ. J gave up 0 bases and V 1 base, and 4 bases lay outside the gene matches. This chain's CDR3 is CASSLLGLAGASTDTQYF. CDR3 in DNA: TGCGCCAGCAGCTTGTTGGGACTAGCGGGAGCGAGCACAGATACGCAGTATTTT.

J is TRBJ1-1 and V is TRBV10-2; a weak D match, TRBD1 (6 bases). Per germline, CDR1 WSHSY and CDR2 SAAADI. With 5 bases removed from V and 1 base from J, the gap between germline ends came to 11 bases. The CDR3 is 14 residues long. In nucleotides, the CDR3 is TGCGCCAGCAGTAGGGACACGCGGAACACTGAAGCTTTCTTT. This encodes CASSRDTRNTEAFF.

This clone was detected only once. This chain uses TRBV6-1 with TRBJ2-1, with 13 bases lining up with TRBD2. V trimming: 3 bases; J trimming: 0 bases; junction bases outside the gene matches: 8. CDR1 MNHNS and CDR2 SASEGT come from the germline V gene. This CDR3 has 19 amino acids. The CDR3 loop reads CASSDRTSGSVSSYNEQFF. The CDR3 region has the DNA TGTGCCAGCAGTGATAGGACTAGCGGGAGTGTAAGCTCCTACAATGAGCAGTTCTTC.

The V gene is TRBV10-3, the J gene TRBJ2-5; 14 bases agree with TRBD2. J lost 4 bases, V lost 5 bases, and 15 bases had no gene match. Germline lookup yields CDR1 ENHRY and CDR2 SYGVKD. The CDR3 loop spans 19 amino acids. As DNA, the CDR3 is TGTGCCATCAGTTCCACTCTACCGGGACTAGCGGGAGTAGGAGAGACCCAGTACTTC. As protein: CAISSTLPGLAGVGETQYF.

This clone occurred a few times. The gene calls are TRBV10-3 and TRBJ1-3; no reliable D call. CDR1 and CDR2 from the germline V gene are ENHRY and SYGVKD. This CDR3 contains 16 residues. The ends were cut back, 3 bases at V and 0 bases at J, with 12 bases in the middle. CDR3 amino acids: CAISDSGSPSGNTIYF. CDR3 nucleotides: TGTGCCATCAGTGATAGCGGCAGTCCCTCTGGAAACACCATATATTTT.